This is a list of T cell receptor beta chains from one sample in a study of blood T cells in healthy people across ages. Via MiXCR, TCRdb re-called the 5' RACE reads, giving one row per CDR3 protein. The sample has more than 800,000 distinct CDR3 sequences; around 26% are singletons. The specimen sequenced was blood. The origin of the receptors is an elderly woman in good health. Both conserved end residues are part of each CDR3. D genes are given only for firm matches. Clone size is not always given. Where it is, it says once, few, many or a class for expanded clones.

cdr3_nt,cdr3_aa,d_call,j_call,v_call,clone_size
TGCGCCAGCAGCTTGACAGGCGGTTCTTGGGATGAGCAGTTCTTC,CASSLTGGSWDEQFF,.,TRBJ2-1,TRBV5-1,.
TGCGCCAGCAGCTTGGTATTCCCCGGGACAGGGGTCTCTGGGGCCAACGTCCTGACTTTC,CASSLVFPGTGVSGANVLTF,TRBD1,TRBJ2-6,TRBV5-1,many
TGCGCCAGCAGCCAAGAGATGGACTTTTCCTACGAGCAGTACTTC,CASSQEMDFSYEQYF,.,TRBJ2-7,TRBV4-3,.
TGTGCCAGCAGCTTAGCGCGGGGACAGGGGTTGGAGACCCAGTACTTC,CASSLARGQGLETQYF,TRBD1,TRBJ2-5,TRBV7-6,many
TGTGCCAGCAGCTTAGATACGAGGGTTAGGCCAGATACGCAGTATTTT,CASSLDTRVRPDTQYF,.,TRBJ2-3,TRBV11-3,many
TGCAGTGCTAGAGACAACGGGGGGGCCTTTGAGCAGTTCTTC,CSARDNGGAFEQFF,TRBD2,TRBJ2-1,TRBV20-1,.
TGTGCCAGCAGCTTACCCGTCGGGTACCAAGAGACCCAGTACTTC,CASSLPVGYQETQYF,.,TRBJ2-5,TRBV7-2,.
TGTGCCAGCAGCTTAGGGTCGGCCGATGGAAACACCATATATTTT,CASSLGSADGNTIYF,.,TRBJ1-3,TRBV7-8,.
TGTGCCAGCAGTTTAGGGAAACCTTGGCGGGGGCCGGGAAATGAGCAGTTCTTC,CASSLGKPWRGPGNEQFF,.,TRBJ2-1,TRBV12-3/TRBV12-4,many
TGTGCCAGCAGTACAGGGGGTTCCAACACAGATACGCAGTATTTT,CASSTGGSNTDTQYF,TRBD1,TRBJ2-3,TRBV7-9,many
TGTGCCAGCAGTTACTCCACACGGGGACTTAACTATGGCTACACCTTC,CASSYSTRGLNYGYTF,.,TRBJ1-2,TRBV6-6,few
TGTGCCAGCAGCTTAGCAGGGGGGTTCCCCTACGAGCAGTACTTC,CASSLAGGFPYEQYF,.,TRBJ2-7,TRBV7-2,many
TGCAGTGCTCCCCGACAGGGGGCAATTGTCACTGAAGCTTTCTTT,CSAPRQGAIVTEAFF,TRBD1,TRBJ1-1,TRBV20-1,.
TGCGCCAGCAGCGCGGGACTAGCGGGGGGGCCGAACACCGGGGAGCTGTTTTTT,CASSAGLAGGPNTGELFF,TRBD2,TRBJ2-2,TRBV5-1,.
TGTGCCACCAGCAGAGACGGTTGGCAGGGTATTGACGGGGAGCTGTTTTTT,CATSRDGWQGIDGELFF,.,TRBJ2-2,TRBV15,once
TGCGCCAGCAGCCCCCCGACTAGCGGGGCGTACCAAGAGACCCAGTTCTTC,CASSPPTSGAYQETQFF,TRBD2,TRBJ2-1,TRBV5-1,few
TGTGCCAGCAGTCGGACAGGGCCAAGCTCCTACGAGCAGTACTTC,CASSRTGPSSYEQYF,TRBD1,TRBJ2-7,TRBV12-3/TRBV12-4,many
TGCAGTGCTAGATCCGGGGTCGAAAACATTCAGTACTTC,CSARSGVENIQYF,.,TRBJ2-4,TRBV20-1,many
TGTGCCAGCAGTTACTCGTTTACAGGGGGACTGTACGAGCAGTACTTC,CASSYSFTGGLYEQYF,TRBD1,TRBJ2-7,TRBV6-5,many
TGTGCCAGCAGCCAGACTATGATGACGCAGTATTTT,CASSQTMMTQYF,.,TRBJ2-3,TRBV7-2,many
TGTGCCAGCAGCTCACAGGGCTATGGGCAGTACTTC,CASSSQGYGQYF,.,TRBJ2-7,TRBV7-2,many
TGTGCCAGCAGCTTGGGGCAGGGTCGTGGTGTGGAGACCCAGTACTTC,CASSLGQGRGVETQYF,.,TRBJ2-5,TRBV5-4,many
TGTGCCAGCAGCTTAAGTCAGGGGGCTGTGGAGACCCAGTACTTC,CASSLSQGAVETQYF,TRBD1,TRBJ2-5,TRBV11-2,.
TGTGCCAGCAGCCGAGGGAATCTGGAGACCCAGTACTTC,CASSRGNLETQYF,.,TRBJ2-5,TRBV3-1,many
TGCAGTGCTAGAGGATCTAGCGGGACGCCCTTTGGGGGTACGCAGTATTTT,CSARGSSGTPFGGTQYF,TRBD2,TRBJ2-3,TRBV20-1,.
TGTGCCAGCAGTTACTCCCCGGCAGGCTCCTACAATGAGCAGTTCTTC,CASSYSPAGSYNEQFF,.,TRBJ2-1,TRBV6-2/TRBV6-3,.
TGCAGTGCTCCCTACAGGGAAACCCGCACAGATACGCAGTATTTT,CSAPYRETRTDTQYF,.,TRBJ2-3,TRBV20-1,few
TGTGCCACCAGCAGGGGGACTATTGGCACAGATACGCAGTATTTT,CATSRGTIGTDTQYF,TRBD2,TRBJ2-3,TRBV15,many
TGTGCCAGCAGTGAGCAGGGACTAGCGGGAGAGACCCAGTACTTC,CASSEQGLAGETQYF,TRBD2,TRBJ2-5,TRBV2,many
TGCGCCAGCAGCGAACAAGACGGGTATGGCTACACCTTC,CASSEQDGYGYTF,.,TRBJ1-2,TRBV5-1,many
TGTGCCAGCAGCGGAGGCTCCCGGATTTCGAACACCGGGGAGCTGTTTTTT,CASSGGSRISNTGELFF,.,TRBJ2-2,TRBV9,.
TGTGCCAGCTGCCTCCGGGCAGGCCAGACCCAGTACTTC,CASCLRAGQTQYF,.,TRBJ2-5,TRBV28,.
TGTGCCAGCAGTCTCTACAGGGGTTGGGATACGCAGTATTTT,CASSLYRGWDTQYF,TRBD1,TRBJ2-3,TRBV27,.
TGCAGTGCTAGGATACAGAGATCCTACAATGAGCAGTTCTTC,CSARIQRSYNEQFF,.,TRBJ2-1,TRBV20-1,.
TGTGCCAGCAGCCATGGACAGGGGGCATTCAACGAGCAGTTCTTC,CASSHGQGAFNEQFF,TRBD1,TRBJ2-1,TRBV3-1,once
TGCAGTGCTGCAACCCCTTACGACAGGGCCAATCAGCCCCAGCATTTT,CSAATPYDRANQPQHF,TRBD1,TRBJ1-5,TRBV20-1,.
TGTGCCAGCAGCTTAGTTGCTGTGAGTGGGCAGGGCTACGAGCAGTACTTC,CASSLVAVSGQGYEQYF,.,TRBJ2-7,TRBV11-2,many